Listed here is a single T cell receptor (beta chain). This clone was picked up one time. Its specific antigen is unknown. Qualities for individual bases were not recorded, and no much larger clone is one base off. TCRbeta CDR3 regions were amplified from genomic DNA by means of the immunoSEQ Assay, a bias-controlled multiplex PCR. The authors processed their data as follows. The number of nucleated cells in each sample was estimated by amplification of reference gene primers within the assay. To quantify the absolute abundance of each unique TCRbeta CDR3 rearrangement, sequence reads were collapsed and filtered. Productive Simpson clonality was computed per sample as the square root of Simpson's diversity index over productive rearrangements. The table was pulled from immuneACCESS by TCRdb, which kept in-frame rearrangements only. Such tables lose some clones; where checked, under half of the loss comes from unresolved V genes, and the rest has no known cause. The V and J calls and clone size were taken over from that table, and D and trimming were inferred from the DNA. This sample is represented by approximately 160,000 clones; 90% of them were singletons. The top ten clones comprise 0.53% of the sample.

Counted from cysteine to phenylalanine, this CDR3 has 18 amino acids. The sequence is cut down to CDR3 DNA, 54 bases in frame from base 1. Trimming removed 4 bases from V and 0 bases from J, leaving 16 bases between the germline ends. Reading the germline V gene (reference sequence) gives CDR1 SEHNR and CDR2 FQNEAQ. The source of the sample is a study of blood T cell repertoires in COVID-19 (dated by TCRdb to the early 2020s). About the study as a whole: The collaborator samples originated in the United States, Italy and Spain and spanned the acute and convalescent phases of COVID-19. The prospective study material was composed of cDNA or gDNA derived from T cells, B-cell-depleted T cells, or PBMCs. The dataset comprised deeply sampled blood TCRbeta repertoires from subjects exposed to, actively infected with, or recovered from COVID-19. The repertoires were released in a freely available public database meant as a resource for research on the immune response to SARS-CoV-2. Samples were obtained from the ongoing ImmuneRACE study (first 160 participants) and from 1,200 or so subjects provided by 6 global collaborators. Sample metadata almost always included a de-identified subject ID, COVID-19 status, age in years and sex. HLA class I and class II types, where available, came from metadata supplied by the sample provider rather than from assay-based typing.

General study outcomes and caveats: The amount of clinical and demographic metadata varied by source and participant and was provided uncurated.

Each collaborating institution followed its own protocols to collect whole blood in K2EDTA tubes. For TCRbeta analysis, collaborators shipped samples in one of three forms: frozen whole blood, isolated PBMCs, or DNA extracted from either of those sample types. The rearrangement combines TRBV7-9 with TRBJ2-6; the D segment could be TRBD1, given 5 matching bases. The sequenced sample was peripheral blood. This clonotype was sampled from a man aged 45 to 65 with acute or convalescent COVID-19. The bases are TGTGCCAGCAGCTCCTTACAGGTCCTGAGCTCTGGGGCCAACGTCCTGACTTTC. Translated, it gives CASSSLQVLSSGANVLTF.